These 23 T cell receptor beta chains were all obtained from the same sample, sequenced in a study of blood T cell repertoires in COVID-19. Sequencing used immunoSEQ multiplex PCR; TCRdb keeps in-frame clones, though not all of them. This sample yields roughly 66,000 clones, of which roughly 80% are seen a single time; more than 6.5% belongs to the top ten. Sequences were obtained from peripheral blood. Every receptor here comes from a man aged 55 to 70 with acute or convalescent COVID-19.

The chain uses TRBV5-3 and TRBJ2-7; TRBD1 matches 7 bases. TRBV5-3 is treated as an ORF (open reading frame) with a function not yet certain. The CDR3 contains 15 residues. With V trimmed by 0 bases and J by 3 bases, 6 bases remained unmatched. This CDR3 is CARSLAWDRSYEQYF. DNA for the CDR3: TGTGCCAGAAGCTTGGCCTGGGACAGAAGCTACGAGCAGTACTTC.

The gene calls are TRBV18 and TRBJ1-2; the D is unclear. This CDR3 spans 12 amino acids. Trimming removed 5 bases at V and 1 base at J, with 5 bases between. Germline V gene data show CDR1 as KGHSH and CDR2 as LQKENI. The CDR3 sequence is CASSDNNYGYTF. CDR3 DNA sequence: TGTGCCAGCTCAGACAATAACTATGGCTACACCTTC.

V gene TRBV11-2 combines with J gene TRBJ2-2; 8 positions agree with TRBD2. V was clipped by 5 bases and J by 9 bases; unmatched bases: 8. Germline CDR1 SGHAT, CDR2 FQNNGV. The CDR3 runs to 14 residues. The CDR3: CASSTPRGGRELFF. The DNA for the CDR3 is TGTGCCAGCAGCACCCCACGGGGGGGGAGGGAGCTGTTTTTT.

The rearrangement uses TRBV7-9 and TRBJ1-2, with D tentatively TRBD1 (5 bases). In germline, CDR1 is SEHNR, CDR2 FQNEAQ (reference sequence). The V and J ends lost 1 base and 4 bases respectively, with 13 bases between them. CDR3 length equals 15 residues. CDR3 amino acids: CASSLGGREGYGYTF. The CDR3 DNA is TGTGCCAGCAGCTTAGGTGGCAGGGAAGGCTATGGCTACACCTTC. Complete variable domain (other parts from reference TRBV7-9 and TRBJ1-2): DTGVSQNPRHKITKRGQNVTFRCDPISEHNRLYWYRQTLGQGPEFLTYFQNEAQLEKSRLLSDRFSAERPKGSFSTLEIQRTEQGDSAMYLCASSLGGREGYGYTFGSGTRLTVV.

This chain uses TRBV5-4 with TRBJ2-2; 8 bases line up with TRBD1. The J segment lost 4 bases and the V segment lost 4 bases, leaving 3 bases of the junction unmatched. The CDR3 contains 14 residues. CDR1 is SGHNT, CDR2 YYREEE, per germline (reference sequence). The CDR3 coding sequence is TGTGCCAGCAGCCCCGGGACAGGCACCGGGGAGCTGTTTTTT. It specifies CASSPGTGTGELFF.

The chain uses TRBV11-2 and TRBJ2-2; 8 bases map to TRBD2. Germline assignment: CDR1 SGHAT and CDR2 FQNNGV. V gave up 3 bases and J gave up 3 bases; unmatched junction bases: 3. The CDR3 is made up of 15 amino acids. CDR3 region: CASSFVAGYTGELFF. The CDR3 region has the DNA TGTGCCAGCAGCTTCGTAGCGGGGTACACCGGGGAGCTGTTTTTT.

The chain has TRBV5-1 and TRBJ1-1; D remains ambiguous. Trimming removed 1 base from V and 2 bases from J, with 12 bases in between. The CDR3 sequence is 15 residues long. CDR1 and CDR2 from the germline V gene are SGHRS and YFSETQ. Here the CDR3 DNA reads TGCGCCAGCAGCTTGCAAACCCTAAAAAACACTGAAGCTTTCTTT. Protein product: CASSLQTLKNTEAFF. Full variable domain (rest looked up from reference TRBV5-1 and TRBJ1-1): KAGVTQTPRYLIKTRGQQVTLSCSPISGHRSVSWYQQTPGQGLQFLFEYFSETQRNKGNFPGRFSGRQFSNSRSEMNVSTLELGDSALYLCASSLQTLKNTEAFFGQGTRLTVV.

The V call is TRBV2, the J call TRBJ1-5; TRBD1 matches 8 bases. Germline trimming cut 5 bases from V and 0 bases from J; bases unmatched to any gene: 6. Per the germline V gene, CDR1 is SNHLY and CDR2 is FYNNEI. This CDR3 comprises 16 residues. CDR3 region: CASSSWDRNSNQPQHF. In DNA form, the CDR3 reads TGTGCCAGCAGTTCCTGGGACAGGAATAGCAATCAGCCCCAGCATTTT.

This chain joins TRBV7-8 and TRBJ2-6; 10 bases map to TRBD1. The germline V gene encodes CDR1 SGHVS and CDR2 FQNEAQ. After removal of 5 bases from V and 4 bases from J, the junction contained 8 bases not matched to a gene. The CDR3 spans 17 residues. CDR3 loop: CASSRVGQGSGANVLTF. The CDR3 DNA sequence: TGTGCCAGCAGCCGAGTGGGACAGGGGTCCGGGGCCAACGTCCTGACTTTC.

The CDR3 DNA follows: TGTGCCAGCAAAACGGGGGGGAACACTGAAGCTTTCTTT. The encoded protein is CASKTGGNTEAFF. The chain couples TRBV9 to TRBJ1-1, with D possibly TRBD1 on 5 matching bases. The CDR3 has 13 residues. Germline CDR1 and CDR2: SGDLS and YYNGEE. V was clipped by 6 bases and J by 1 base, with 10 bases between them.

The chain combines TRBV11-2 with TRBJ2-2; D not certain. The germline V gene has CDR1 SGHAT and CDR2 FQNNGV. The CDR3 has 13 residues. Deletions cut 0 bases from V and 7 bases from J, with 6 bases between. This chain's CDR3 is CASSLDLSGELFF. In DNA, the CDR3 is TGTGCCAGCAGCTTAGATCTGAGCGGGGAGCTGTTTTTT.

V gene TRBV7-2 combines with J gene TRBJ2-5; D may be TRBD2 (6 bases). Germline-derived CDR1 and CDR2 are SGHTA and FQGNSA. The CDR3 has 17 amino acids. The V and J ends lost 2 bases and 1 base respectively, with 17 bases between them. The CDR3 spells CASSLSMRRAAQETQYF. CDR3 bases: TGTGCCAGCAGCTTAAGTATGAGGAGGGCAGCCCAAGAGACCCAGTACTTC.

V is TRBV5-4 and J is TRBJ1-2; D is undetermined. CDR3 length equals 13 residues. Trimming cost V 0 bases and J 4 bases, with 7 bases left between them. Germline-derived CDR1 and CDR2 are SGHNT and YYREEE (reference sequence). The CDR3 bases are TGTGCCAGCAGCTTGGTGGCGGGCTATGGCTACACCTTC. The encoded protein is CASSLVAGYGYTF. Combining the CDR3 with reference TRBV5-4 and TRBJ1-2 gives the whole variable domain ETGVTQSPTHLIKTRGQQVTLRCSSQSGHNTVSWYQQALGQGPQFIFQYYREEENGRGNFPPRFSGLQFPNYSSELNVNALELDDSALYLCASSLVAGYGYTFGSGTRLTVV.

This clone showed up just a few times. This sequence joins TRBV6-2 or TRBV6-3 and TRBJ1-3, with TRBD1 matching over 7 bases. Germline V CDR1 and CDR2: MNHEY, SVGEGT. The CDR3 sequence is 17 residues long. V lost 0 bases to trimming and J lost 4 bases; unmatched junction nucleotides: 9. The CDR3 is CASSYSRQGVTGNTIYF. CDR3 nucleotides: TGTGCCAGCAGTTACTCGCGACAGGGAGTGACGGGAAACACCATATATTTT.

The chain combines TRBV4-1 with TRBJ2-1, with 12 bases that match TRBD2. There are 17 residues in the CDR3. In germline, CDR1 is MGHRA, CDR2 YSYEKL. The J segment lost 2 bases and the V segment lost 3 bases, leaving 5 bases of the junction unmatched. CDR3: CASSHGLAGTPYNEQFF. CDR3 sequence (DNA): TGCGCCAGCAGCCACGGACTAGCGGGGACTCCCTACAATGAGCAGTTCTTC.

The chain carries TRBV5-5 and TRBJ2-1; possibly TRBD1 for D (6 bases). Germline assignment: CDR1 SGHKS and CDR2 YYEKEE (reference sequence). V lost 0 bases and J lost 9, with 16 bases in between. This CDR3 comprises 15 residues. The CDR3 bases are TGTGCCAGCAGCTTGGTTGGGGGCCTACTGAGTGAGCAGTTCTTC. Amino acids: CASSLVGGLLSEQFF.

The chain combines TRBV3-1 (or the pseudogene TRBV3-2) with TRBJ1-1; D gene uncertain. V was pared by 0 bases and J by 6 bases, with 20 bases between. CDR3 length equals 17 residues. Germline V lookup: CDR1 LGHDT, CDR2 YNNKEL (reference sequence). CDR3 DNA sequence: TGTGCCAGCAGCCAAGATTTAACTTTAACGGGAAACCCTGAAGCTTTCTTT. This encodes CASSQDLTLTGNPEAFF.

This clone has a single count. This chain joins TRBV30 and TRBJ1-1, with TRBD1 as a possible D gene (6 bases). CDR3 length: 13 amino acids. Trimming stripped 0 bases from V and 8 bases from J, with 13 bases between. CDR1 is GTSNPN and CDR2 is SVGIG in the germline V gene (reference sequence). This CDR3 reads CAWSVGVTGEAFF. The CDR3 DNA is TGTGCCTGGAGTGTGGGGGTAACAGGGGAAGCTTTCTTT.

Only a few counts were recorded for this clone. The J gene is TRBJ2-1, the V gene TRBV20-1; TRBD1 matches 8 bases. Germline V gene sequence: CDR1 DFQATT, CDR2 SNEGSKA (reference sequence). With V trimmed by 6 bases and J by 9 bases, 4 bases remained unmatched. This CDR3 spans 11 amino acids. In DNA, the CDR3 is TGCAGTGCCCGACAGGGGCCTGAGCAGTTCTTC. This gives the protein CSARQGPEQFF.

The V and J genes are TRBV5-4 and TRBJ2-1; 13 bases line up with TRBD2. J was trimmed by 8 bases and V by 1 base; bases with no gene match: 3. This CDR3 spans 15 amino acids. Germline-derived CDR1 and CDR2 are SGHNT and YYREEE (reference sequence). The CDR3 reads CASSLTSGGADEQFF. CDR3 in DNA: TGTGCCAGCAGCTTGACTAGCGGGGGGGCCGATGAGCAGTTCTTC.

This clone occurred many times. The V call is TRBV7-9, the J call TRBJ2-2; a weak D match, TRBD1 (5 bases). V gave up 4 bases and J gave up 6 bases, with 9 bases separating them. In germline, CDR1 is SEHNR, CDR2 FQNEAQ (reference sequence). The CDR3 is 13 residues long. The CDR3 bases are TGTGCCAGCAGCTATCAGGGTTCCGGGGAGCTGTTTTTT. Translating it yields CASSYQGSGELFF.

The rearrangement links TRBV6-5 to TRBJ1-2; 9 positions agree with TRBD1. CDR3 length: 14 residues. Looked up from germline, CDR1 is MNHEY and CDR2 is SVGAGI. V gave up 7 bases and J gave up 7 bases; unmatched junction bases: 10. This chain's CDR3 is CASNPGQGVSGYTF. The CDR3 bases are TGTGCCAGCAATCCGGGACAGGGAGTCTCTGGCTACACCTTC.

The CDR3 DNA reads as TGTGCCACCAGCAGTGGGACACCAGGCTATGGCTACACCTTC. This gives the protein CATSSGTPGYGYTF. The chain is built from TRBV15 and TRBJ1-2, with D possibly being TRBD1 (6 bases). This CDR3 comprises 14 residues. Germline values: CDR1 LNHNV, CDR2 YYDKDF (reference sequence). V was cut by 3 bases and J by 4 bases, with 12 bases left in between.